Included here is one TCR beta chain sequence, with context. The antigen is unknown. This sample was taken from a study of T cells in Graves' hyperthyroidism and ophthalmopathy. The wider study: Peripheral blood sampling occurred at initial diagnosis, before any treatment. Study results and limitations: From stable hyperthyroidism, ophthalmopathy was set apart by a 13 V-J model.

RNA transcripts were the template for amplifying TCR beta CDR3 regions. Carried out on the TCR CDR3, a first-round RT-PCR used the HTBI primer set. Each CDR3 protein gets one entry after TCRdb re-called the multiplex PCR reads with MiXCR. The sample records about 360,000 distinct CDR3 sequences, about 18% being singletons. Trimming pared 6 bases from V and 2 bases from J, leaving 14 bases between. The V gene's germline CDR1 is MNHNS and CDR2 SASEGT. The length of the CDR3 is 14 residues. The PBMCs were sourced from fresh peripheral blood (more than 8.5 ml). The rearrangement uses TRBV6-1 and TRBJ2-7; perhaps TRBD2 as D (7 bases). Material for sequencing was blood. This receptor was taken from a woman aged 18-35 years with Graves' hyperthyroidism. DNA of the CDR3: TGTGCCAGCAGGGGCGGGGGCCGCACCTACGAGCAGTACTTC. Translated, it gives CASRGGGRTYEQYF.